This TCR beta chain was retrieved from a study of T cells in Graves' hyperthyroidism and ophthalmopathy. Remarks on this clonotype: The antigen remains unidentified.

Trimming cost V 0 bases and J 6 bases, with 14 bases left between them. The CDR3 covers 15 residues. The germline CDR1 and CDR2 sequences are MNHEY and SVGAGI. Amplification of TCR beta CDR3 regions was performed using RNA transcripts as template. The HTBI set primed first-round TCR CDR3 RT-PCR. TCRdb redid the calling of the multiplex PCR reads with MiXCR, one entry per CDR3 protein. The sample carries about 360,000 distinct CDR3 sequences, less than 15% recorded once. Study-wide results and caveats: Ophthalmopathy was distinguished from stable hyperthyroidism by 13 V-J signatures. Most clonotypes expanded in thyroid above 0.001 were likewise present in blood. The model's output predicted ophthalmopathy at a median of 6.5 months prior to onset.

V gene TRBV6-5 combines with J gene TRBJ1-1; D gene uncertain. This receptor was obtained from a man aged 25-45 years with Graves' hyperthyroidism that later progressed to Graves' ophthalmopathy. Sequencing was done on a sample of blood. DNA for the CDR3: TGTGCCAGCAGTTACTCCGGGAGAGGGTGGGCTGAAGCTTTCTTT. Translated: CASSYSGRGWAEAFF.